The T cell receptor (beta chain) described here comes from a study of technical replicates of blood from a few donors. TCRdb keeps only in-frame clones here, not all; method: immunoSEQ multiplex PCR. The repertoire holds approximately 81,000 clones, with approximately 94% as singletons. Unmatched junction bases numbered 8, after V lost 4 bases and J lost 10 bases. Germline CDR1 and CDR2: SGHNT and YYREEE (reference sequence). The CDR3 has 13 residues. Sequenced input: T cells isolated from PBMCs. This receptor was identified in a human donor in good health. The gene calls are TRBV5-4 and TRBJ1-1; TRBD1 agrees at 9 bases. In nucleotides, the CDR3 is TGTGCCAGCAGCGTATGGACAGGGGCCCCAGCTTTCTTT. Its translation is CASSVWTGAPAFF.